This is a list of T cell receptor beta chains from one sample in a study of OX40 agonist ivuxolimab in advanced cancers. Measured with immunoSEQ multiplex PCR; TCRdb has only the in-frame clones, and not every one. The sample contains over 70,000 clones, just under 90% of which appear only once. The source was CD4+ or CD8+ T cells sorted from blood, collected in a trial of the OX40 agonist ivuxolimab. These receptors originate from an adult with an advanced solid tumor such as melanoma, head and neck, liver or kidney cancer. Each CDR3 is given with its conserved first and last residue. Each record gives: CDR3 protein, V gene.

CASSFYSYNEQFF | TRBV7-9
CASSEPRTTDTQYF | TRBV10-1
CASSEGLAGRETQYF | TRBV27
CSVEEFLPGQGRLGANVLTF | TRBV29-1
CASSSRTSGRLETQYF | TRBV2
CASSVSDGDSGNTIYF | TRBV9
CASSQVAQGGTGELFF | TRBV4-1
CATGEPLGELFF | TRBV27
CASSLEVGLIYNEQFF | TRBV11-3
CASSINSGGQGWKNEQFF | TRBV28
CASSLGTYGEQYF | TRBV5-4
CASSSGTSTASYEQYF | TRBV5-1
CASSRGGAPSYEQYF | TRBV2
CASSYDSLTNTGELFF | TRBV6-6
CASSSSYSGANVLTF | TRBV19
CASSQEKTFTEAFF | TRBV4-1
CASSGQEHGYTF | TRBV6-4
CASSSLSGSIYEQYF | TRBV27
CASSQAGLNGYTF | TRBV4-1
CASSLHGSGWIRPGELFF | TRBV13
CASSHDRALTDGYTF | TRBV4-1
CAWSLIPGQGAYGYTF | TRBV30
CASRAGQHQPQHF | TRBV28
CASSSSGQGVYEQYF | TRBV7-3
CAWSVGQGPYEQYF | TRBV30
CASSIDSSPFSGNTIYF | TRBV19
CASSVSGRGTEAFF | TRBV27
CASSQAHSFSNQPQHF | TRBV4-2
CASSLSTEAFF | TRBV11-3
CASSGSSYEQYF | TRBV18
CASSDGQGHNQPQHF | TRBV6-1
CASSLQWAGNTIYF | TRBV11-3
CASSLGDLGEQYF | TRBV5-1
CASSPGTGSGRHGYTF | TRBV28
CASSLGASGGTGELFF | TRBV5-4
CASSLIGTATLDQPQHF | TRBV28
CASSQARGRETQYF | TRBV14
CASSQDRSEGQEYQYEQYF | TRBV14
CASSLTGLAGDEQYF | TRBV7-9
CASSQVQGTYEQYF | TRBV4-1
CASSRDRGPSPLHF | TRBV14
CASTPIGGNTIYF | TRBV28
CASSQGGGPYSNQPQHF | TRBV4-1
CASSLGQGTTYEQYF | TRBV13
CASSVGQQQYF | TRBV9
CASRLTGANYGYTF | TRBV6-1
CASSFLDGEYNEQFF | TRBV5-6
CASSRDRGVPFNEKLFF | TRBV2
CASRRATYNEQFF | TRBV5-1
CASSQVHSGSGTDTQYF | TRBV4-1
CASRPGQATYEQYF | TRBV2